A selection of T cell receptor beta chains follows, all from one sample in a study of spatial heterogeneity in lung cancer. TCRdb reanalysed the 5' RACE reads using MiXCR and keeps one entry per CDR3 protein. The data contain around 63,000 distinct CDR3 sequences, under 7.5% of them singletons. The sample in question was PBMCs, obtained at surgery. These receptors were taken from a female donor with early-stage non-small cell lung cancer. Both conserved end residues are part of each CDR3. The D gene is left open where the match is weak. Expanded clones get a size class; other rows say once, few or many, or leave the size out.

size: many
J: TRBJ1-1
V: TRBV7-6
D: .
CDR3: CASSLEAQNTEAFF
DNA: TGTGCCAGCAGCTTAGAGGCCCAGAACACTGAAGCTTTCTTT

size: many
J: TRBJ1-4
V: TRBV12-3/TRBV12-4
D: .
CDR3: CASSVQGVGEKLFF
DNA: TGTGCCAGCAGTGTACAGGGAGTAGGTGAAAAACTGTTTTTT

size: few
J: TRBJ2-7
V: TRBV20-1
D: .
CDR3: CSASLEEGPHEQYF
DNA: TGCAGTGCTAGCCTAGAGGAGGGCCCCCACGAGCAGTACTTC

size: many
J: TRBJ2-2
V: TRBV11-3
D: .
CDR3: CASSLGQNTGELFF
DNA: TGTGCCAGCAGCTTAGGGCAGAACACCGGGGAGCTGTTTTTT

size: many
J: TRBJ1-6
V: TRBV14
D: TRBD1
CDR3: CASSPLRDRGSPLHF
DNA: TGTGCCAGCAGCCCACTCCGGGACAGGGGTTCACCCCTCCACTTT

size: .
J: TRBJ2-3
V: TRBV20-1
D: .
CDR3: CSATQGDTQYF
DNA: TGCAGTGCTACACAGGGAGATACGCAGTATTTT

size: .
J: TRBJ2-3
V: TRBV12-3/TRBV12-4
D: .
CDR3: CASSIPDTQYF
DNA: TGTGCCAGCAGTATCCCAGATACGCAGTATTTT

size: .
J: TRBJ2-7
V: TRBV12-3/TRBV12-4
D: TRBD2
CDR3: CASSPLAGVAYEQYF
DNA: TGTGCCAGCAGTCCCCTAGCGGGAGTGGCATACGAGCAGTACTTC

size: .
J: TRBJ2-7
V: TRBV27
D: TRBD1
CDR3: CASSFGTGRGSYEQYF
DNA: TGTGCCAGCAGTTTTGGGACAGGAAGAGGCTCCTACGAGCAGTACTTC

size: few
J: TRBJ1-5
V: TRBV20-1
D: TRBD1
CDR3: CSASQGGRYSNQPQHF
DNA: TGCAGTGCTAGCCAGGGGGGCCGCTATAGCAATCAGCCCCAGCATTTT

size: many
J: TRBJ1-6
V: TRBV28
D: .
CDR3: CASSYDRNNSPLHF
DNA: TGTGCCAGCAGTTACGACAGGAATAATTCACCCCTCCACTTT

size: many
J: TRBJ1-2
V: TRBV5-1
D: .
CDR3: CASSPTTGASYGYTF
DNA: TGCGCCAGCAGCCCAACGACAGGCGCCTCCTATGGCTACACCTTC

size: many
J: TRBJ1-4
V: TRBV11-2
D: .
CDR3: CASSSGPLGEKLFF
DNA: TGTGCCAGCAGCTCCGGGCCACTCGGTGAAAAACTGTTTTTT

size: few
J: TRBJ2-5
V: TRBV28
D: .
CDR3: CASSPDRFQETQYF
DNA: TGTGCCAGCAGTCCAGACAGGTTCCAAGAGACCCAGTACTTC

size: few
J: TRBJ2-2
V: TRBV7-2
D: .
CDR3: CASSLAGTENTGELFF
DNA: TGTGCCAGCAGCTTAGCCGGGACTGAGAACACCGGGGAGCTGTTTTTT

size: few
J: TRBJ2-5
V: TRBV6-1
D: .
CDR3: CASSARETQYF
DNA: TGTGCCAGCAGTGCGCGAGAGACCCAGTACTTC

size: many
J: TRBJ1-4
V: TRBV6-1
D: TRBD1
CDR3: CASSDDRGGTNEKLFF
DNA: TGTGCCAGCAGTGATGACAGGGGGGGAACTAATGAAAAACTGTTTTTT

size: many
J: TRBJ1-2
V: TRBV28
D: TRBD1
CDR3: CASSPGTGGDYGYTF
DNA: TGTGCCAGCAGTCCCGGGACAGGGGGAGACTATGGCTACACCTTC

size: many
J: TRBJ2-5
V: TRBV9
D: TRBD1
CDR3: CASSAGGRETQYF
DNA: TGTGCCAGCAGCGCAGGGGGCAGAGAGACCCAGTACTTC

size: .
J: TRBJ2-3
V: TRBV7-3
D: .
CDR3: CASSFSLSTDTQYF
DNA: TGTGCCAGCAGCTTCAGCCTAAGCACAGATACGCAGTATTTT

size: many
J: TRBJ2-3
V: TRBV10-3
D: TRBD1
CDR3: CAITRQGPTDTQYF
DNA: TGTGCCATCACCCGACAGGGACCCACAGATACGCAGTATTTT

size: many
J: TRBJ1-2
V: TRBV5-5
D: .
CDR3: CASSLSWGDNGYTF
DNA: TGTGCCAGCAGCTTGTCGTGGGGTGACAACGGCTACACCTTC